The TCR beta chain described here comes from a study of post-analysis software for immune sequencing data. Study information: Courses of disease covered relapsing-remitting, secondary progressive and progressive-relapsing multiple sclerosis.

Findings and caveats of the study: Normalized Chao1 diversity was significantly reduced in patients versus controls. TRBV5-6, TRBV5-1 and TRBV20-1 were among a few TRBV segments more frequent in patients than controls.

The table lists this clonotype with a few counts. The antigen remains unidentified. The TCR beta cDNA libraries contained unique molecular identifiers. TCRdb used MiXCR to reprocess the PCR reads, holding one entry per CDR3 protein. Of 380,000 or so distinct CDR3 sequences listed, approximately 33% were seen once; the top ten hold around 15%. The ends were cut back, 4 bases at V and 8 bases at J, with 18 bases in the middle. This CDR3 region has 16 residues. What was sequenced was blood. The clonotype comes from a girl aged 10 to 17 with multiple sclerosis. The J gene is TRBJ1-6, the V gene TRBV12-3 or TRBV12-4, with D possibly TRBD1 on 5 matching bases. CDR3 nucleotide sequence: TGTGCCAGCAGTTGGTATCCGGGGCTCCTTGATTCACCCCTCCACTTT. Protein sequence: CASSWYPGLLDSPLHF.